The clone carrying this T cell receptor (beta chain) occurred many times. Its antigen is as yet unknown. With duration under 3 months, ophthalmopathy was active: Clinical Activity Score at least 3, NOSPECS at least 4. Uncontrolled infection, other autoimmune disease, pregnancy or lactation barred patients from enrollment. These data are taken from a study of T cells in Graves' hyperthyroidism and ophthalmopathy. The CDR3 length is 16 residues. In germline, CDR1 is SGDLS, CDR2 YYNGEE. With V trimmed by 3 bases and J by 5 bases, 7 bases remained unmatched. The investigators amplified TCR beta CDR3 regions from RNA transcripts. During a first-round RT-PCR of the TCR CDR3, the HTBI primer set was used. TCRdb called the multiplex PCR reads again in MiXCR, with one record for every CDR3 protein. The table has 200,000 to 300,000 distinct CDR3 sequences, roughly 22% seen once; the top ten hold approximately 35%.

Study conclusions and caveats: Classification by a 13 V-J model distinguished ophthalmopathy from stable hyperthyroidism.

This clonotype was sampled from a woman between 35 and 50 years old with Graves' ophthalmopathy. The sample taken for sequencing was blood. V usage is TRBV9 and J usage is TRBJ2-3; 12 bases fit TRBD2. Here the CDR3 reads CASSGTSGMNLDTQYF. The CDR3 nucleotides read TGTGCCAGCAGCGGGACTAGCGGGATGAACCTAGATACGCAGTATTTT.